What follows describes a single T cell receptor (beta chain). Some clones are missing from TCRdb's copy, which holds only in-frame ones; the method was immunoSEQ multiplex PCR. The sample carries a few hundred thousand clones, 80% to 90% recorded once. The study drew participants aged about 18 to 95 years from under 30 US areas. Symptom resolution, clearance, or two negative PCRs marked the recovered donors of Cohort 3. This sample was included in a study of blood T cell repertoires in COVID-19. The TCR originated in a young man who had recovered from COVID-19. Sequencing was done on a sample of PBMCs or T cells enriched from blood (not recorded which).

This chain's CDR3 is CASSRTSGTREQYF. CDR3 nucleotide sequence: TGTGCCAGCAGTCGGACTAGCGGGACAAGAGAGCAGTACTTC. V is TRBV28 and J is TRBJ2-7; TRBD2 aligns across 12 bases. Per germline, CDR1 MDHEN and CDR2 SYDVKM. With 5 bases clipped from V and 7 bases from J, the junction kept 6 bases outside the gene matches. The CDR3 runs 14 residues.